These 3 T cell receptor beta chains came from one sample sequenced in a study of OX40 agonist ivuxolimab in advanced cancers. Libraries were constructed by the immunoSEQ multiplex PCR assay. TCRdb stores this immuneACCESS table with in-frame sequences only. Part of the clones is absent; in the studies checked, under half of the shortfall reflects unresolved V genes, and no reason is known for the rest. For this sample the table gives more than 45,000 clones, of which roughly four fifths were detected only once. The ten largest clones take up approximately 2.6% of the sample. The starting material was CD4+ or CD8+ T cells sorted from blood, obtained in a trial of the OX40 agonist ivuxolimab. The receptors stem from an adult with an advanced solid tumor such as melanoma, head and neck, liver or kidney cancer.

This chain connects TRBV27 to TRBJ2-7; 9 nucleotides line up with TRBD2. Germline trimming cut 3 bases from V and 6 bases from J; bases unmatched to any gene: 6. This CDR3 has 14 residues. The germline CDR1 and CDR2 sequences are MNHEY and SMNVEV (reference sequence). The CDR3: CASSLGRGGFEQYF. The CDR3 DNA follows: TGTGCCAGCAGTTTGGGGCGGGGGGGTTTCGAGCAGTACTTC.

The gene calls are TRBV7-9 and TRBJ2-2, with D tentatively TRBD2 (6 bases). The CDR3 is 17 residues long. Germline CDR1 SEHNR, CDR2 FQNEAQ (reference sequence). The V and J ends lost 5 bases and 0 bases respectively, with 16 bases between them. CDR3 sequence: CASSRTSGTANTGELFF. In DNA form, the CDR3 reads TGTGCCAGCAGCCGTACCTCCGGGACTGCGAACACCGGGGAGCTGTTTTTT.

This chain uses TRBV10-3 with TRBJ1-2, with D tentatively TRBD1 (6 bases). This CDR3 region has 12 residues. CDR1 is ENHRY, CDR2 SYGVKD, per germline. Trimming removed 7 bases at V and 3 bases at J, with 9 bases between. Here the CDR3 DNA reads TGTGCCATCAAGGGGGGAGACTATGGCTACACCTTC. Protein sequence: CAIKGGDYGYTF.